These 10 T cell receptor beta chains share one sample of origin, sequenced in a study of vaccination and CD4 T cells after COVID-19. The treatment: approximately nine-day PBMC culture with coronavirus spike peptide pools or control peptides (ViraFEST assay). No antigen has been identified for these receptors. The study sequenced cultured CD4+ T cell DNA using the Oncomine TCR Beta short-read assay. From the PCR reads, TCRdb called clonotypes with MiXCR, one entry per CDR3 protein. The sample includes approximately 15,000 distinct CDR3 sequences, around 30% of them seen just once. The specimen was cultured CD4+ T cells from blood. These receptors were obtained from a human donor with COVID-19.

In this sample, this clonotype turned up a few times. The chain joins TRBV24-1 to TRBJ2-7, with D uncertain. The CDR3 totals 13 residues. V lost 3 bases and J 2 bases, leaving 7 bases between the germline ends. The V gene's germline CDR1 is KGHDR and CDR2 SFDVKD. CDR3 sequence reads: CATSDPGTYEQYF. CDR3 DNA: TGTGCCACCAGTGATCCCGGAACCTACGAGCAGTACTTC.

The chain links TRBV11-2 to TRBJ1-2; D is ambiguous. Germline CDR1 is SGHAT and CDR2 is FQNNGV. V was clipped by 1 base and J by 4 bases, with 10 bases between them. This CDR3 has 14 amino acids. The CDR3 nucleotides are TGTGCCAGCAGCTTAGTCAGCGGGGTCTATGGCTACACCTTC. Encoded protein: CASSLVSGVYGYTF.

This chain uses TRBV5-1 with TRBJ1-2; D call uncertain. The CDR3 loop spans 13 amino acids. Trimming took 0 bases from V and 1 from J, leaving 4 bases between them. CDR1 is SGHRS, CDR2 YFSETQ, per germline. The DNA of the CDR3 is TGCGCCAGCAGCTTGGAAGGTAACTATGGCTACACCTTC. It yields the protein CASSLEGNYGYTF.

This chain uses TRBV5-4 with TRBJ2-5, with a tentative D call TRBD2 (5 bases). Looked up from germline, CDR1 is SGHNT and CDR2 is YYREEE (reference sequence). The CDR3 sequence is 13 residues long. Trimming took 1 base from V and 5 from J, leaving 9 bases between them. The CDR3 is CASSLTGGETQYF. CDR3 coding DNA: TGTGCCAGCAGCTTGACGGGCGGGGAGACCCAGTACTTC.

The chain joins TRBV7-2 to TRBJ1-2, with no clear D. V was cut by 0 bases and J by 5 bases, with 10 bases left in between. The CDR3 covers 14 residues. Germline lookup yields CDR1 SGHTA and CDR2 FQGNSA. The CDR3 loop reads CASSLAGPEYGYTF. In DNA, the CDR3 is TGTGCCAGCAGCTTAGCAGGGCCGGAGTATGGCTACACCTTC.

V and J are TRBV2 and TRBJ2-3, with TRBD2 matching over 9 bases. J was trimmed by 1 base and V by 2 bases; bases with no gene match: 10. Germline V gene data show CDR1 as SNHLY and CDR2 as FYNNEI. The CDR3 runs to 18 residues. The CDR3 bases are TGTGCCAGCAGTGAATCACCCCCGGCGGGGGGGCGCACAGATACGCAGTATTTT. Protein sequence: CASSESPPAGGRTDTQYF.

This clonotype turned up a few times. The chain couples TRBV12-3 or TRBV12-4 to TRBJ2-2; D is unresolved. V was pared by 5 bases and J by 4 bases, with 20 bases between. This CDR3 contains 17 residues. The CDR3 nucleotides are TGTGCCAGCAGTCGCGCATCGCCGCTTGGTTCCACCGGGGAGCTGTTTTTT. Amino acid sequence: CASSRASPLGSTGELFF.

By share, this clonotype ranks as medium-sized. This rearrangement joins TRBV10-3 to TRBJ1-1; D ambiguous. Looked up from germline, CDR1 is ENHRY and CDR2 is SYGVKD. The V gene lost 3 bases and the J gene lost 8 bases, with 10 bases spanning the gap. This CDR3 has 12 amino acids. The CDR3 region has the DNA TGTGCCATCAGTGAAACGGCAGACGAAGCTTTCTTT. This translates into CAISETADEAFF.

The rearrangement joins TRBV19 to TRBJ2-1, with a possible D match to TRBD1 (6 bases). The ends were cut back, 4 bases at V and 5 bases at J, with 21 bases in the middle. This CDR3 has 17 amino acids. CDR1 and CDR2 (germline): LNHDA, SQIVND (reference sequence). CDR3 coding DNA: TGTGCCAGTAGTACAAGTTCCCAGGGGTCCCTGAACAATGAGCAGTTCTTC. This gives the protein CASSTSSQGSLNNEQFF.

The rearrangement uses TRBV6-2 or TRBV6-3 and TRBJ2-3; D call uncertain. This CDR3 spans 16 amino acids. V dropped 6 bases and J dropped 2 bases, with 18 bases sitting between them. Germline assignment: CDR1 MNHEY and CDR2 SVGEGT. CDR3 residues: CASSPLRSPSTDTQYF. The CDR3 bases are TGTGCCAGCAGCCCCCTGAGGAGCCCATCCACAGATACGCAGTATTTT.